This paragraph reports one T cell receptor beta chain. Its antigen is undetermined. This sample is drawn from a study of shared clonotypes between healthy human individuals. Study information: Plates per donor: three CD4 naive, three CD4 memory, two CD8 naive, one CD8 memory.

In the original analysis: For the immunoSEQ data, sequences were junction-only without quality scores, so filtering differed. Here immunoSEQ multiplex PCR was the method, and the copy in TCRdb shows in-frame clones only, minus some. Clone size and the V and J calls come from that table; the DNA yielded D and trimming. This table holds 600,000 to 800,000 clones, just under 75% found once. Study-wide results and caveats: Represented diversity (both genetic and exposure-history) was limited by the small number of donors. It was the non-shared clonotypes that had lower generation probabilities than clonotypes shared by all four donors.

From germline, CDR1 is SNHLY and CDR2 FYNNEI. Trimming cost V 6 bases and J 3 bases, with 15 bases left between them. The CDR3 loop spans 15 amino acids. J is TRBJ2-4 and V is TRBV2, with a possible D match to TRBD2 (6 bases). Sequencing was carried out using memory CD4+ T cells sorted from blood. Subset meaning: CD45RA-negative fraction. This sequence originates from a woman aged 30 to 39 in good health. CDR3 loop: CASRAHTGGKNIQYF. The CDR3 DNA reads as TGTGCCAGCAGGGCCCACACCGGGGGCAAAAACATTCAGTACTTC.